The T cell receptor beta chain under discussion was sequenced for a study of cytomegalovirus exposure and HLA in healthy donors. The study ran its PCR with 60 Vbeta and 13 Jbeta primers. Produced via immunoSEQ multiplex PCR; TCRdb's table is partial and in-frame only. In the table there are some 91,000 clones, about 80% of which are singletons. Of note for this clone: What it binds is not known.

This CDR3 is built from 17 residues. V was trimmed by 0 bases and J by 0 bases, leaving 14 bases between them. Germline V gene lookup returns CDR1 SGHKS and CDR2 YYEKEE (reference sequence). Overall study results and limits: Based on reports, TCR beta sequences accurately predicted HLA-A and HLA-B alleles for most subjects. Association of a missense DCLRE1C variant with TCR beta V- and J-gene trimming was reported in a later analysis. Later analysis suggested links between common viral pathogens and several top significant clusters. Previous analysis showed most TCR beta V segments were productive about 90% or about 30% of the time.

The chain links TRBV5-5 to TRBJ2-3; D is possibly TRBD2 (7 bases). The receptor comes from a man aged 40-50 years in good health and CMV-seropositive. Sequences were obtained from PBMCs. The CDR3 spells CASSLAIGGASTDTQYF. The CDR3 DNA is TGTGCCAGCAGCTTGGCGATAGGGGGGGCTAGCACAGATACGCAGTATTTT. The full variable domain, in which reference TRBV5-5 and TRBJ2-3 provide the parts outside the CDR3, is DAGVTQSPTHLIKTRGQQVTLRCSPISGHKSVSWYQQVLGQGPQFIFQYYEKEERGRGNFPDRFSARQFPNYSSELNVNALLLGDSALYLCASSLAIGGASTDTQYFGPGTRLTVL.